This entry lists 21 T cell receptor beta chains sequenced from one sample in a study of OX40 agonist ivuxolimab in advanced cancers. Some clones are missing from TCRdb's copy, which holds only in-frame ones; the method was immunoSEQ multiplex PCR. In the table there are about 65,000 clones, 87% of which are singletons. Sequencing used CD4+ or CD8+ T cells sorted from blood, obtained in a trial of the OX40 agonist ivuxolimab. The receptors originated from an adult with an advanced solid tumor such as melanoma, head and neck, liver or kidney cancer.

V usage is TRBV27 and J usage is TRBJ2-7; TRBD1 matches 7 bases. With V trimmed by 0 bases and J by 2 bases, 10 bases remained unmatched. This CDR3 comprises 17 residues. Germline lookup yields CDR1 MNHEY and CDR2 SMNVEV (reference sequence). CDR3 nucleotides: TGTGCCAGCAGTTTATCTGTTCACAGGGGTTCCACCTACGAGCAGTACTTC. Protein product: CASSLSVHRGSTYEQYF.

The CDR3, as DNA: TGTGCCAGTAGTAACGGGGCTTGGGTCAATAGCAATCAGCCCCAGCATTTT. This encodes CASSNGAWVNSNQPQHF. The V gene is TRBV19, the J gene TRBJ1-5; weak D call: TRBD1 (5 bases). V was pared by 4 bases and J by 0 bases, with 16 bases between. The germline CDR1 and CDR2 sequences are LNHDA and SQIVND (reference sequence). The CDR3 extends over 17 amino acids. The full variable domain, in which reference TRBV19 and TRBJ1-5 provide the parts outside the CDR3, is DGGITQSPKYLFRKEGQNVTLSCEQNLNHDAMYWYRQDPGQGLRLIYYSQIVNDFQKGDIAEGYSVSREKKESFPLTVTSAQKNPTAFYLCASSNGAWVNSNQPQHFGDGTRLSIL.

The V and J genes are TRBV27 and TRBJ2-5; a possible D gene is TRBD1 (6 bases). CDR3 length equals 17 residues. Germline CDR1 is MNHEY and CDR2 is SMNVEV (reference sequence). Between the trimmed V and J ends, which lost 5 bases and 5 bases, there was a span of 24 bases. DNA for the CDR3: TGTGCCAGCAGTACCGGGACAAGCCCATTAATGGGGGAGACCCAGTACTTC. This sequence encodes CASSTGTSPLMGETQYF.

The chain links TRBV2 to TRBJ2-7; 9 bases are a match to TRBD1. V gave up 4 bases and J gave up 3 bases; unmatched junction bases: 4. The germline V gene has CDR1 SNHLY and CDR2 FYNNEI. The CDR3 has 14 residues. CDR3 DNA sequence: TGTGCCAGCAGTGCCGGACAGGGGATCTACGAGCAGTACTTC. This sequence encodes CASSAGQGIYEQYF.

The table lists this clone with a few counts. This chain links TRBV9 with TRBJ2-7, with D hard to call. V was trimmed by 0 bases and J by 2 bases, leaving 9 bases between them. Germline V CDR1 and CDR2: SGDLS, YYNGEE. The CDR3 runs 14 residues. This chain's CDR3 is CASSVVRFAYEQYF. Written as DNA, the CDR3 is TGTGCCAGCAGCGTAGTCAGGTTCGCCTACGAGCAGTACTTC.

The chain combines TRBV11-2 with TRBJ1-1; perhaps TRBD1 as D (6 bases). V lost 3 bases to trimming and J lost 6 bases, with 11 bases between them. This CDR3 comprises 13 residues. Germline CDR1 is SGHAT and CDR2 is FQNNGV. CDR3 nucleotide sequence: TGTGCCAGCAGCTTCAGGGGCTCGGCTGAAGCTTTCTTT. Its translation: CASSFRGSAEAFF. Full variable domain (missing parts from reference TRBV11-2 and TRBJ1-1): EAGVAQSPRYKIIEKRQSVAFWCNPISGHATLYWYQQILGQGPKLLIQFQNNGVVDDSQLPKDRFSAERLKGVDSTLKIQPAKLEDSAVYLCASSFRGSAEAFFGQGTRLTVV.

The chain uses TRBV6-5 and TRBJ2-7; 10 positions match TRBD2. Germline trimming cut 5 bases from V and 5 bases from J; bases unmatched to any gene: 6. CDR1 is MNHEY and CDR2 is SVGAGI in the germline V gene. This CDR3 is 14 amino acids long. CDR3 DNA sequence: TGTGCCAGCAGTCTTAAGGGGACTAGCGACGAGCAGTACTTC. It encodes CASSLKGTSDEQYF.

The chain employs TRBV5-1 and TRBJ1-1, with a tentative D call TRBD1 (5 bases). The CDR3 is 15 amino acids. Germline V lookup: CDR1 SGHRS, CDR2 YFSETQ. Trimming pared 3 bases from V and 4 bases from J, leaving 16 bases between. The CDR3 DNA reads as TGCGCCAGCAGCTCCAGACAGACCCGGGGCACTGAAGCTTTCTTT. This codes for CASSSRQTRGTEAFF.

The V and J genes are TRBV7-8 and TRBJ2-1; 9 nucleotides agree with TRBD1. Germline V gives CDR1 SGHVS, CDR2 FQNEAQ. V was pared by 5 bases and J by 7 bases, with 9 bases of the junction left unmatched. CDR3 size: 15 residues. CDR3 residues: CASSLRDRVGNEQFF. The CDR3 DNA reads as TGTGCCAGCAGCCTCCGGGACAGGGTAGGTAATGAGCAGTTCTTC.

The genes are TRBV5-1 and TRBJ1-2, with no clear D. The CDR3 totals 13 residues. V was pared by 3 bases and J by 5 bases, with 11 bases between. Germline V CDR1 and CDR2: SGHRS, YFSETQ. DNA of the CDR3: TGCGCCAGCAGCTCGTTCTTGGGATATGGCTACACCTTC. This translates into CASSSFLGYGYTF.

The chain joins TRBV7-2 to TRBJ2-6; no definite D call. The CDR3 covers 15 residues. V was shortened by 5 bases and J by 1 base, with 9 bases between the two germline ends. CDR1 is SGHTA and CDR2 is FQGNSA in the germline V gene. The DNA of the CDR3 is TGTGCCAGCAGCCGTCCGGGTTCTGGGGCCAACGTCCTGACTTTC. Amino acid sequence: CASSRPGSGANVLTF.

This clone turned up a few times. The CDR3 is CSVETGGSSPLHF. Written as DNA, the CDR3 is TGCAGCGTAGAGACAGGGGGTAGTTCACCCCTCCACTTT. V gene TRBV29-1 combines with J gene TRBJ1-6; the match to TRBD1 covers 9 bases. In germline, CDR1 is SQVTM, CDR2 ANQGSEA. The V gene end was trimmed by 6 bases and the J gene end by 9 bases; junction bases not matched to a gene: 6. The CDR3 has 13 residues.

This sequence joins TRBV6-5 and TRBJ1-2, with a tentative D call TRBD1 (5 bases). CDR3 length equals 14 residues. Trimming stripped 6 bases from V and 1 base from J, with 12 bases between. CDR1 MNHEY and CDR2 SVGAGI come from the germline V gene. The CDR3 sequence: CASRGGRVNYGYTF. CDR3 bases: TGTGCCAGCAGGGGGGGACGGGTTAACTATGGCTACACCTTC.

This clone appeared a few times. V is TRBV19 and J is TRBJ2-5; 11 nucleotides line up with TRBD2. Germline CDR1 reads LNHDA; CDR2 reads SQIVND (reference sequence). Trimming cost V 6 bases and J 1 base; bases outside gene matches: 4. This CDR3 contains 15 residues. As DNA, the CDR3 is TGTGCCAGTAGCCTACTAGCGGGGGCCCAAGAGACCCAGTACTTC. It is translated as CASSLLAGAQETQYF.

The genes are TRBV10-2 and TRBJ2-5; D call uncertain. Germline CDR1 WSHSY, CDR2 SAAADI. This CDR3 spans 11 amino acids. Trimming left V 3 bases short and J 5 bases short, with 4 bases between. CDR3 sequence: CASSDRETQYF. CDR3 coding DNA: TGCGCCAGCAGTGATAGGGAGACCCAGTACTTC.

The genes are TRBV5-6 and TRBJ1-2; 9 nucleotides match TRBD1. Germline V gene data show CDR1 as SGHDT and CDR2 as YYEEEE. After removal of 10 bases from V and 4 bases from J, the junction contained 11 bases not matched to a gene. The CDR3 sequence is 14 residues long. CDR3 nucleotide sequence: TGTGCCGAACCGGGACAGGGAGTAGTCTATGGCTACACCTTC. It yields the protein CAEPGQGVVYGYTF.

V gene TRBV30 combines with J gene TRBJ2-5; 11 bases fit TRBD2. CDR3 length: 15 residues. The V gene's germline CDR1 is GTSNPN and CDR2 SVGIG (reference sequence). The trim removed 2 bases at V and 5 bases at J, leaving 7 bases unmatched. CDR3 protein: CAWSRGTSGRETQYF. The CDR3 DNA is TGTGCCTGGAGTAGGGGGACTAGCGGACGGGAGACCCAGTACTTC.

This chain uses TRBV14 with TRBJ2-7; 9 bases map to TRBD2. Germline-derived CDR1 and CDR2 are SGHDN and FVKESK. V gave up 0 bases and J gave up 2 bases; unmatched junction bases: 2. The CDR3 is 15 amino acids. The CDR3: CASSQERGGPYEQYF. In DNA, the CDR3 is TGTGCCAGCAGCCAAGAGCGGGGGGGCCCCTACGAGCAGTACTTC.

This clone was observed a few times. The chain is built from TRBV5-1 and TRBJ2-3, with TRBD2 matching 7 bases. The CDR3 covers 16 residues. CDR1 and CDR2 (germline): SGHRS, YFSETQ. V lost 1 base to trimming and J lost 1 base; unmatched junction nucleotides: 6. CDR3 DNA sequence: TGCGCCAGCAGCTTGAGTAGCGGGCCCCGCACAGATACGCAGTATTTT. Translation: CASSLSSGPRTDTQYF.

To note about this clone: This same CDR3 is encoded by further DNA sequences in the sample. The chain is built from TRBV27 and TRBJ2-3; TRBD1 agrees at 11 bases. Trimming cost V 4 bases and J 2 bases; bases outside gene matches: 5. Germline CDR1 MNHEY, CDR2 SMNVEV (reference sequence). The CDR3 loop spans 16 amino acids. CDR3 region: CASSSPDRGPTDTQYF. The DNA for the CDR3 is TGTGCCAGCAGTTCACCGGACAGGGGGCCCACAGATACGCAGTATTTT.

The chain joins TRBV7-2 to TRBJ2-7; no reliable D call. Between the trimmed V and J ends, which lost 0 bases and 3 bases, there was a span of 3 bases. From germline, CDR1 is SGHTA and CDR2 FQGNSA. This CDR3 spans 12 amino acids. CDR3 nucleotide sequence: TGTGCCAGCAGCTTAGCACGCTACGAGCAGTACTTC. This codes for CASSLARYEQYF. Complete variable domain (other parts from reference TRBV7-2 and TRBJ2-7): GAGVSQSPSNKVTEKGKDVELRCDPISGHTALYWYRQSLGQGLEFLIYFQGNSAPDKSGLPSDRFSAERTGGSVSTLTIQRTQQEDSAVYLCASSLARYEQYFGPGTRLTVT.